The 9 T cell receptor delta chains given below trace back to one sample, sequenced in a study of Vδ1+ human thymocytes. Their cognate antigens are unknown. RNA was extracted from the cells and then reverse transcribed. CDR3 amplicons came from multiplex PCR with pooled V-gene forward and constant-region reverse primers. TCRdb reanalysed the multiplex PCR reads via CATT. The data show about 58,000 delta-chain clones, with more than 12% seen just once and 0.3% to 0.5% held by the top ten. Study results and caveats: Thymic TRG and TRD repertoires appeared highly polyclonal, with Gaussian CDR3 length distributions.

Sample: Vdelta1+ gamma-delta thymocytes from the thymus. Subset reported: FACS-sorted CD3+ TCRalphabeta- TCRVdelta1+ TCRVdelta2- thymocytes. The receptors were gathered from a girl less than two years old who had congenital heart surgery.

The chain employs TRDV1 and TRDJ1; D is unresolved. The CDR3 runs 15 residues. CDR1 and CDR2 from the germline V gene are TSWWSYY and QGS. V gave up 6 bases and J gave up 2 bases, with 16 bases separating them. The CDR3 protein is CALGSPNWATDKLIF. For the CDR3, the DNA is TGTGCTCTTGGTTCGCCGAATTGGGCAACCGATAAACTCATCTTT.

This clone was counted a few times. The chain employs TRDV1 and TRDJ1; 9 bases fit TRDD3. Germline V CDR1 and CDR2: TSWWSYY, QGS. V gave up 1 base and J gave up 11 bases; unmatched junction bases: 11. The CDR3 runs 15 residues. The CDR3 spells CALGEHEGLGDDLIF. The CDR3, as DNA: TGTGCTCTTGGGGAACACGAGGGTCTGGGGGATGACCTCATCTTT.

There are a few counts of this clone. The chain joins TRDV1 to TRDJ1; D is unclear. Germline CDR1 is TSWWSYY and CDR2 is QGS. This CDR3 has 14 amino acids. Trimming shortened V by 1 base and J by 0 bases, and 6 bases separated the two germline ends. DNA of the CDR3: TGTGCTCTTGGGGAACAATCCCACACCGATAAACTCATCTTT. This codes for CALGEQSHTDKLIF.

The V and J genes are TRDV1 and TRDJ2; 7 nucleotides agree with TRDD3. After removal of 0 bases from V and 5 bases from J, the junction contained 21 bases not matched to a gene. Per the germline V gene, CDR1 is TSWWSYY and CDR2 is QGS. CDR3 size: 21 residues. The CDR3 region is CALGELGRPAILGSNTAQLFF. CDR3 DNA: TGTGCTCTTGGGGAACTAGGACGGCCGGCCATACTGGGGTCCAATACAGCACAACTCTTCTTT.

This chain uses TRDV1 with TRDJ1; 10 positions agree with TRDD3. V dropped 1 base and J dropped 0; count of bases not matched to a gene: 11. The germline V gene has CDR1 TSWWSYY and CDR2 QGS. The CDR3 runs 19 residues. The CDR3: CALGEPGGIRETYTDKLIF. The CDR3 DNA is TGTGCTCTTGGGGAACCCGGGGGGATACGCGAGACGTACACCGATAAACTCATCTTT.

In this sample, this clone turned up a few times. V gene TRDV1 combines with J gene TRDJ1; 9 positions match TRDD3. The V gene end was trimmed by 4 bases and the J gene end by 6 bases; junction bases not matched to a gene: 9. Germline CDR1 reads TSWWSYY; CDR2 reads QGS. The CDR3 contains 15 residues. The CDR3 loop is CALGGPWGIRYKLIF. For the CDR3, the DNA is TGTGCTCTTGGGGGGCCCTGGGGGATTCGGTATAAACTCATCTTT.

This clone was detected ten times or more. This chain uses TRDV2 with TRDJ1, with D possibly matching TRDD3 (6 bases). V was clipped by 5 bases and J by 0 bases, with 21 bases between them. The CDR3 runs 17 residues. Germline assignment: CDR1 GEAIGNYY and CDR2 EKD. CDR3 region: CACACWGETEYTDKLIF. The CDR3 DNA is TGTGCCTGTGCCTGCTGGGGAGAAACCGAATACACCGATAAACTCATCTTT.

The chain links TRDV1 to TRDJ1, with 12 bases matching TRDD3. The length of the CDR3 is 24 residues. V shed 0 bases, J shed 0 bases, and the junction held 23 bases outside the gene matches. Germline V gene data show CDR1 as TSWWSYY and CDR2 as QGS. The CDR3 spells CALGELSSLLEYWGIPGYTDKLIF. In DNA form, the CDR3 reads TGTGCTCTTGGGGAACTAAGTAGCCTACTAGAGTACTGGGGGATACCGGGGTACACCGATAAACTCATCTTT.

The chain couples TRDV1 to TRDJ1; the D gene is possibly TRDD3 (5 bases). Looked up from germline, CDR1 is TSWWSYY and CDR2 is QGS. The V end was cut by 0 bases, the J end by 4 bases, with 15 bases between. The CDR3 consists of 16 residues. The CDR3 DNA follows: TGTGCTCTTGGGGAACTTTGGGGCCCCCTCGACGATAAACTCATCTTT. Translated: CALGELWGPLDDKLIF.